This TCR beta chain is drawn from a study of regulatory T cells in long-lasting Graves disease. About the research overall: Disease was considered persistent Graves' disease after over 5 years of antithyroid drugs (with positive TSH receptor antibodies).

Time point described: persistent/refractory GD, antithyroid drugs over 5 years with positive TRAb. RNA from PBMCs was the source of the TCR library. The CDR3 has 12 amino acids. The ends lost 5 bases at V and 6 bases at J; junction bases unmatched: 3. Germline V lookup: CDR1 SGHTA, CDR2 FQGNSA. This clonotype was picked up many times. Its antigen remains unidentified. Study-wide results and caveats: Analysis covered peripheral blood alone, not thyroid tissue. When disease was persistent, TRBV28, TRBJ1-2 and TRBJ2-5 were the favored segments.

Library construction for TCR beta used iRepertoire HTBI primers and Arm-PCR of CDR3 regions. TCRdb reprocessed the multiplex PCR reads with MiXCR, giving one entry per CDR3 protein. The data hold about 460,000 distinct CDR3 sequences, with less than 25% observed a single time. The sequence came from a female donor with Graves disease. Material: peripheral blood mononuclear cells (PBMCs), obtained when the disease was refractory, from a patient treated with antithyroid drugs. The chain links TRBV7-2 to TRBJ2-7, with 8 positions matching TRBD1. The CDR3 nucleotides read TGTGCCAGCAGCCGGGACAGGTCCGAGCAGTACTTC. Protein: CASSRDRSEQYF.